A selection of T cell receptor beta chains follows, all from one sample in a study of blood T cell repertoires in COVID-19. The data were produced by immunoSEQ multiplex PCR, yet TCRdb's version contains in-frame clones alone and is incomplete. The data show approximately 98,000 clones, 82% seen once. Sequenced sample: peripheral blood. The source is a man older than 75 with acute or convalescent COVID-19. Both conserved end residues are part of each CDR3. The order of the fields is clone size, D gene, J gene, V gene, CDR3 DNA, CDR3 protein. A D gene is named only where the DNA matches it firmly. Clone size is not always given. Where it is, it says once, few, many or a class for expanded clones.

NA | TRBD2 | TRBJ2-7 | TRBV3-1/TRBV3-2 | TGTGCCAGCAGCCAAGCCCATAGCGGGTCCTACGAGCAGTACTTC | CASSQAHSGSYEQYF
few | NA | TRBJ2-1 | TRBV18 | TGTGCCAGCTCACCAGGGGCGGGGTACAATGAGCAGTTCTTC | CASSPGAGYNEQFF
NA | NA | TRBJ1-5 | TRBV2 | TGTGCCAGCCGGGGGGATGGTGCTCAGCCCCAGCATTTT | CASRGDGAQPQHF
NA | NA | TRBJ2-1 | TRBV7-6 | TGTGCCAGCAGCCCGGGGGGCGGTTTATCGGGTGAGCAGTTCTTC | CASSPGGGLSGEQFF
NA | TRBD1 | TRBJ1-3 | TRBV6-5 | TGTGCCAGCAGTTACTCGACAGGGGGCCCTGGAAACACCATATATTTT | CASSYSTGGPGNTIYF
NA | NA | TRBJ1-4 | TRBV4-2 | TGTGCCAGCAGCCAAGACAGGGGTGGTGAAAAACTGTTTTTT | CASSQDRGGEKLFF
few | TRBD2 | TRBJ2-2 | TRBV7-2 | TGTGCCAGCAGCTTATTGGGACCGGGACTAGGGTCGGGGACCGGGGAGCTGTTTTTT | CASSLLGPGLGSGTGELFF
NA | TRBD1 | TRBJ1-5 | TRBV10-2 | TGCGCCAGCAGTGAGGGACAGGCCTCAGGGCCCCAGCATTTT | CASSEGQASGPQHF
NA | TRBD1 | TRBJ2-7 | TRBV7-6 | TGTGCCAGCAGCTCCACGGACAGGGTCGCTTACTTC | CASSSTDRVAYF
NA | NA | TRBJ2-1 | TRBV9 | TGTGCCAGCAGCGTAGTCGGGGGAGGCTACAATGAGCAGTTCTTC | CASSVVGGGYNEQFF
NA | NA | TRBJ1-5 | TRBV19 | TGTGCCAGTAGTATTGACCTGCGGAGCAATCAGCCCCAGCATTTT | CASSIDLRSNQPQHF
NA | TRBD1 | TRBJ2-6 | TRBV7-2 | TGTGCCAGCAGGTCAGGGGGCTCTGGGGCCAACGTCCTGACTTTC | CASRSGGSGANVLTF
NA | NA | TRBJ1-1 | TRBV6-5 | TGTGCCAGCAGACTGCCGGTCGGGGGGGAAGCTTTCTTT | CASRLPVGGEAFF
NA | NA | TRBJ1-1 | TRBV3-1/TRBV3-2 | TGTGCCAGCAGCCCTCCTCTTATACAGAAAGCGAACACTGAAGCTTTCTTT | CASSPPLIQKANTEAFF
NA | NA | TRBJ2-3 | TRBV15 | TGTGCCACCAGCAGAGACCCCGTCACAGATACGCAGTATTTT | CATSRDPVTDTQYF
NA | NA | TRBJ1-5 | TRBV7-2 | TGTGCCAGCAGCTTAGCGGGCAGGGGAGGCAATCAGCCCCAGCATTTT | CASSLAGRGGNQPQHF
NA | NA | TRBJ1-1 | TRBV30 | TGTGCCGGTAATGGGGGGGTTAATGAAGCTTTCTTT | CAGNGGVNEAFF
NA | TRBD1 | TRBJ2-7 | TRBV2 | TGTGCCAGCAGCGGACCAACAGGGGTGGTTGGGTCTACCCCATTAGTGCAGTACTTC | CASSGPTGVVGSTPLVQYF
NA | NA | TRBJ1-1 | TRBV7-9 | TGTGCCAGCAGCTTAGATGGTTCAGGGTCCAATGAAGCTTTCTTT | CASSLDGSGSNEAFF
NA | NA | TRBJ1-5 | TRBV2 | TGTGCCAGCAGCAACCCGCCCTTTACAGGGAAAGATCAGCCCCAGCATTTT | CASSNPPFTGKDQPQHF
few | TRBD1 | TRBJ2-7 | TRBV7-2 | TGTGCCAGCAGGAAACCCGGGACAGGGTACTACGAGCAGTACTTC | CASRKPGTGYYEQYF
NA | NA | TRBJ1-1 | TRBV6-6 | TGTGCCAGCAGTTACTCGGGGGACATAAACACTGAAGCTTTCTTT | CASSYSGDINTEAFF
NA | NA | TRBJ2-7 | TRBV6-2/TRBV6-3 | TGTGCCAGCAGTAAGGGACTTTACGAGCAGTACTTC | CASSKGLYEQYF
NA | NA | TRBJ2-7 | TRBV7-2 | TGTGCCAGCAGCTTAGGGGCAGGGAGGTCCTACGAGCAGTACTTC | CASSLGAGRSYEQYF
NA | NA | TRBJ1-1 | TRBV3-1/TRBV3-2 | TGTGCCAGCAGCCTCTACACTGAAGCTTTCTTT | CASSLYTEAFF
NA | TRBD1 | TRBJ1-4 | TRBV6-5 | TGTGCCAGCAGTTACTCGACAGGGGGAGGTGAAAAACTGTTTTTT | CASSYSTGGGEKLFF
NA | TRBD1 | TRBJ1-3 | TRBV28 | TGTGCCAGCAGTTCCAAGGGGGCCGGAAACACCATATATTTT | CASSSKGAGNTIYF
NA | TRBD1 | TRBJ2-3 | TRBV27 | TGTGCCAGCAAACCGGGACAGGGTGGAAACGCAGATACGCAGTATTTT | CASKPGQGGNADTQYF
NA | NA | TRBJ2-5 | TRBV5-4 | TGTGCCAGCAGCCCCAGGGGAGGGAAAGAGACCCAGTACTTC | CASSPRGGKETQYF
NA | NA | TRBJ2-7 | TRBV9 | TGTGCCAGCAGCGTAGGCCTGGACTACACCTACGAGCAGTACTTC | CASSVGLDYTYEQYF
few | NA | TRBJ1-5 | TRBV14 | TGTGCCAGCAGCCTACAGGGAGTGAGTCAGCCCCAGCATTTT | CASSLQGVSQPQHF
NA | TRBD2 | TRBJ2-1 | TRBV9 | TGTGCCAGCAGCGTAGTGGGACTAGCGGGAGCCCTCGGGAATGAGCAGTTCTTC | CASSVVGLAGALGNEQFF
once | NA | TRBJ1-2 | TRBV5-4 | TGTGCCAGCAGCTTGCGGCCGGGGAGCTACACCTTC | CASSLRPGSYTF
NA | TRBD2 | TRBJ2-6 | TRBV6-2/TRBV6-3 | TGTGCCAGCAGTTCCTGGGGAGGGACTAGAGCTGGGGCCAACGTCCTGACTTTC | CASSSWGGTRAGANVLTF
once | NA | TRBJ1-4 | TRBV7-9 | TGTGCCAGCAGCCGACAGGAAGCAGGAGAAAAACTGTTTTTT | CASSRQEAGEKLFF
NA | TRBD1 | TRBJ1-1 | TRBV7-2 | TGTGCCAGCAGGAAGGGGACAGGGTCGAACACTGAAGCTTTCTTT | CASRKGTGSNTEAFF